The sequence of this TCR beta chain was determined in a study of regulatory T cells in long-lasting Graves disease (dated by TCRdb to about 2021). Background for the entire study: Newly diagnosed Graves' disease patients had taken antithyroid drugs for less than 3 months. Peripheral blood TCR sequencing and RNA sequencing compared persistent Graves' disease patients with newly diagnosed Graves' disease patients. A total of roughly 35 samples underwent TCR sequencing, from about 13 patients with persistent Graves' disease and 20 patients with newly diagnosed Graves' disease. The study was conducted in China and was registered as a clinical trial. Study-wide findings and limitations: TRBV28, TRBJ1-2 and TRBJ2-5 were preferentially used in persistent disease, while TRBV20-1 and TRBJ2-1 were favored in newly diagnosed disease. Compared with newly diagnosed patients, persistent Graves' disease patients had lower TCR Shannon entropy and fewer highly expanded clones, which suggests clonal expansion. Sequencing and analysis were restricted to the TCR beta chain. Because the primary lesion, thyroid tissue, could not be accessed, the study looked at peripheral blood alone. The authors acknowledged the small sample size as a limitation that may reduce accuracy. A larger number of public clonotypes was shared among persistent patients (about 2,700) than among newly diagnosed patients (around 970).

The library was made by multiplex PCR. The listed sequencing device is Illumina HiSeq 4000. CDR3 regions were amplified by Arm-PCR with iRepertoire HTBI primers to construct TCR beta libraries. Gel purification was performed on PCR products prior to sequencing. On the study's bioinformatics: Across samples, about 64 TRBV and 13 to 15 TRBJ segments were identified and used for gene usage analysis of CDR3 amino acid clonotypes. COPE and FqMerger were used to merge filtered high-quality paired reads into contigs. BLAST was used to align contigs to the IMGT TRBV, TRBD and TRBJ reference genes, and CDR3 was defined following IMGT. Any clonotype with a frequency above 0.1% was counted as a highly expanded clone. Repertoire diversity was measured by Shannon entropy, and V-J evenness by the Gini coefficient. Clonotypes shared by more than one individual were considered public. TCRdb ran its own pipeline on the public reads, namely fastp trimming at Q25 and MiXCR clone calling, and kept in-frame beta chains. Records with the same CDR3 protein are collapsed into one entry carrying the most frequent genes and DNA. The V and J calls reflect TCRdb's pipeline rather than the authors' work. The sample table contains over 350,000 distinct CDR3 sequences; only one count was recorded for 11% to 15% of them. Jointly, the top ten make up roughly 18% of the sample.

Many counts were recorded for this clonotype. Its antigen remains unidentified. There are no base qualities to consult, and no much larger clone falls within one base. The germline V and J ends show losses of 7 bases and 4 bases respectively, and no gene match explains 13 bases of the junction. The CDR3 runs 15 residues from the cysteine to the phenylalanine. Only the CDR3 region is kept as DNA, spanning 45 bases read in frame from base 1. The germline V gene encodes CDR1 SQVTM and CDR2 ANQGSEA. What the time point label conveys for this sample: newly diagnosed GD, antithyroid drugs for less than 3 months. For both TCR sequencing and RNA sequencing, RNA was extracted from PBMCs in TRIzol. The diagnosis of Graves' disease followed American Thyroid Association guidelines. The patients came from an endocrinology department in Xi'an, China. From each patient, about 9 milliliters of peripheral blood was collected into an EDTA anticoagulant tube. Ficoll Paque Plus density gradient separation was used to isolate PBMCs, and no further T cell sorting was done. RNA quality was checked with an Agilent 2100 Bioanalyzer and agarose gel, and concentration with a NanoDrop 2000.

These records were also assigned to another study, of T cells in Graves' hyperthyroidism and ophthalmopathy. As the second paper documents: Stable Graves' hyperthyroidism was defined as the absence of progression to ophthalmopathy over 18 months of follow-up. The hyperthyroidism patients were between 18 and 65 years old and newly diagnosed, with a disease duration of less than 2 months. The study excluded patients with uncontrolled infections, other autoimmune diseases, pregnancy or lactation. Clinical symptoms, serum thyroxine and TRAb, thyroid ultrasound, and orbital computed tomography formed the basis for the diagnoses. A first-round RT-PCR of the TCR CDR3 used the HTBI primer set with the Qiagen OneStep RT-PCR kit. Most expanded thyroid clonotypes (frequency above 0.001) were also detected in blood, a finding suggesting that blood repertoires may reflect thyroid immune responses. Ophthalmopathy was separated from stable hyperthyroidism by a 13 V-J signature model, with approximately 90% sensitivity and about 81% specificity obtained in cross-validation and 80%/75% obtained in testing. In validation, the model predicted progression to ophthalmopathy a median of roughly 6.5 months before onset, with about 67% sensitivity and almost 75% specificity. To identify distinguishing TCR V-J signatures, a discovery cohort of 100 or so patients was used, comprising some 45 with Graves' ophthalmopathy and around 57 with stable Graves' hyperthyroidism. An independent validation cohort of 18 to 20 hyperthyroidism patients and about 16 patients who later progressed to ophthalmopathy tested prospective prediction of ophthalmopathy. The 95 to 100 discovery patients were randomly divided into training and test sets at a 7:3 ratio. The study also compared thyroid tissue and blood T-cell repertoires from more than 5 Graves' hyperthyroidism patients. After sampling, hyperthyroidism patients received methimazole starting at 30 mg daily, and ophthalmopathy patients received high-dose intravenous methylprednisolone. A second multiplex PCR round built the libraries, followed by size selection and purification. Libraries were sequenced paired-end with 100 bp reads on an Illumina HiSeq2000. SOAPnuke was used to process the raw data, throwing out any read that contained adapters or uncalled bases, had a mean Phred below 15, or lacked an exact constant-primer or identifier match. High-quality paired reads were merged with COPE v1.2.5, and unique nucleotide sequences were defined as clonotypes. Clonotypes were aligned to IMGT TRBV, TRBD and TRBJ reference segments using MiTCR v1.1. Analysis was restricted to V-J combinations with a frequency above 0.0001, which covered about 99% of repertoires. A TCS score was defined as the ratio between F50 (clonal expansion) and ExV (chaos), using BLOSUM62-based TCRdist between CDR3 peptides within each V-J. Welch's t-statistics and random forest reduced 500 to 650 V-J features to fewer than 15, which were used in a naive Bayes classifier (R e1071). Sample size was not statistically predetermined, and blinding of investigators to group allocation was not performed. TCR Vbeta CDR3 sequencing of 120 to 150 peripheral blood samples (over 40 ophthalmopathy, about 74 hyperthyroidism and roughly 17 progressor patients) is reported in the paper.

The V and J genes are TRBV29-1 and TRBJ2-1, and TRBD2 matches 7 of the central bases. The sequencing here drew on peripheral blood mononuclear cells (PBMCs), taken at new diagnosis, from a patient treated with antithyroid drugs. The clonotype comes from a woman between 45 and 60 years old with Graves disease. Donor details come from another sample of the same person, matched by shared clones. The nucleotide sequence reads TGCAGCGCCGATAGCGGGTCTTCCGTATACAATGAGCAGTTCTTC. It encodes CSADSGSSVYNEQFF.